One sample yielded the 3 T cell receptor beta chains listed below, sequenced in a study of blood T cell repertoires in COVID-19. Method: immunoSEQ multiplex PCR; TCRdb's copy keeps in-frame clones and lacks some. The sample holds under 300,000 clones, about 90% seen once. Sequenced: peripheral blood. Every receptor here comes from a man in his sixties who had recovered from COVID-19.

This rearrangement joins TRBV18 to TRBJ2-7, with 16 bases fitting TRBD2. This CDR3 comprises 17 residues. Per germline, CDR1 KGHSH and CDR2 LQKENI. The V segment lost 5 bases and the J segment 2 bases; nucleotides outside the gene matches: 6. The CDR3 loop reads CASSTSGTSGGAYEQYF. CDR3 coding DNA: TGTGCCAGCTCAACGTCCGGGACTAGCGGGGGGGCCTACGAGCAGTACTTC.

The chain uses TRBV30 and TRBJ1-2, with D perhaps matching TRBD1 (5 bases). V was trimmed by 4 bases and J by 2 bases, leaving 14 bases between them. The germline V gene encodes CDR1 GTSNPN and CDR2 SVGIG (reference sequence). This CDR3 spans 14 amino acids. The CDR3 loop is CAWTSGQGNYGYTF. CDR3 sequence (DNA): TGTGCCTGGACGTCAGGTCAGGGAAACTATGGCTACACCTTC.

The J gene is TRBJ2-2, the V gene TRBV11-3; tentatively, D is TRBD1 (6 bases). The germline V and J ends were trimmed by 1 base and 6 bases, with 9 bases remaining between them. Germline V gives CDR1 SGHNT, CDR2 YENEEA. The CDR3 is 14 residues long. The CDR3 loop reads CASSLGQDPGELFF. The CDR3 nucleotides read TGTGCCAGCAGCTTAGGACAGGACCCCGGGGAGCTGTTTTTT.